One and the same sample provided the 8 T cell receptor beta chains below, sequenced in a study of T cells after yellow fever vaccination. A single record per CDR3 protein comes from TCRdb applying MiXCR to the 5' RACE reads. Here the sample spans about 57,000 distinct CDR3 sequences, 6.5% to 8% being singletons. The sequenced sample was CD8+ T cells sorted from PBMCs, obtained 15 days after the yellow fever booster vaccination. Receptors originate from a man under 40 who received the YFV17D yellow fever vaccine.

This clonotype was found a few times. The chain uses TRBV7-3 and TRBJ2-1; TRBD1 matches 10 bases. Trimming cost V 1 base and J 5 bases; bases outside gene matches: 5. The germline gives CDR1 SGHTA, CDR2 FQGTGA. The CDR3 sequence is 16 residues long. The CDR3 bases are TGTGCCAGCAGCTTAATCGGGACAGGGGCCAACAATGAGCAGTTCTTC. Its translation is CASSLIGTGANNEQFF.

This clonotype has at least ten counts. This chain's CDR3 is CASSSAYNEQFF. The CDR3 DNA reads TGTGCCAGCAGTAGTGCCTACAATGAGCAGTTCTTC. This rearrangement joins TRBV6-5 to TRBJ2-1; D uncertain. Trimming left V 5 bases short and J 2 bases short, with 4 bases between. The V gene's germline CDR1 is MNHEY and CDR2 SVGAGI. CDR3 length equals 12 residues.

This clonotype was found many times. V usage is TRBV24-1 and J usage is TRBJ2-1; 11 positions match TRBD2. With V trimmed by 7 bases and J by 3 bases, 4 bases remained unmatched. CDR3 length: 15 amino acids. Germline CDR1 reads KGHDR; CDR2 reads SFDVKD. The CDR3 reads CATRASGRNYNEQFF. The DNA for the CDR3 is TGTGCCACCAGGGCTAGCGGGAGGAACTACAATGAGCAGTTCTTC.

This clonotype occurred many times. This rearrangement joins TRBV9 to TRBJ2-7; tentative D call: TRBD2 (5 bases). Trimming stripped 0 bases from V and 3 bases from J, with 10 bases between. The V gene's germline CDR1 is SGDLS and CDR2 YYNGEE. The CDR3 spans 14 residues. This chain's CDR3 is CASSVASGYYEQYF. In nucleotides, the CDR3 is TGTGCCAGCAGCGTAGCGTCGGGATACTACGAGCAGTACTTC.

This clonotype was found many times. The genes are TRBV7-9 and TRBJ2-4; D gene ambiguous. In germline, CDR1 is SEHNR, CDR2 FQNEAQ (reference sequence). The CDR3 is 15 residues long. With 5 bases removed from V and 8 bases from J, the gap between germline ends came to 19 bases. This CDR3 reads CASSPASDGSDIQYF. As DNA, the CDR3 is TGTGCCAGCAGCCCAGCTTCGGACGGGTCGGACATTCAGTACTTC.

This clonotype was counted ten times or more. This chain uses TRBV28 with TRBJ2-1, with TRBD2 matching 16 bases. CDR1 is MDHEN and CDR2 is SYDVKM in the germline V gene. The CDR3 is 17 residues long. Losses at the gene ends were 5 bases for V and 2 bases for J; bases not matched to a gene: 3. The CDR3 sequence: CASSGTSGRAPYNEQFF. The DNA of the CDR3 is TGTGCCAGCAGTGGGACTAGCGGGAGGGCCCCCTACAATGAGCAGTTCTTC.

The table lists this clonotype with many counts. This chain links TRBV10-3 with TRBJ1-1, with TRBD1 identical over 7 bases. The V gene's germline CDR1 is ENHRY and CDR2 SYGVKD. This CDR3 spans 15 amino acids. The V and J ends lost 3 bases and 2 bases, in that order; junction bases with no gene match: 6. The CDR3 is CAISDPGTANTEAFF. The CDR3 DNA follows: TGTGCCATCAGTGACCCCGGGACAGCCAACACTGAAGCTTTCTTT.

A remark on this clonotype: A much larger clone sits a single nucleotide away, making a read error possible. The chain combines TRBV7-2 with TRBJ1-5, with 7 nucleotides matching TRBD1. The CDR3 extends over 14 amino acids. Germline lookup yields CDR1 SGHTA and CDR2 FQGNSA. The CDR3 spells CASSYPGGHQPHHF. For the CDR3, the DNA is TGTGCCAGCAGCTACCCAGGGGGACATCAGCCCCACCATTTT.